A selection of T cell receptor beta chains follows, all from one sample in a study of blood T cell repertoires in COVID-19. Some clones are missing from TCRdb's copy, which holds only in-frame ones; the method was immunoSEQ multiplex PCR. This table holds a few hundred thousand clones, just under 90% found once. The sequenced sample was peripheral blood. The receptors were gathered from a man in his fifties or sixties who had recovered from COVID-19. CDR3s include the opening cysteine and the closing phenylalanine or tryptophan. The order of the fields is V gene, J gene, clone size, D gene, CDR3 DNA, CDR3 protein. D genes are given only for firm matches. For some rows the clone size is stated as once, few or many, or as a class when expanded; others skip it.

v_call: TRBV5-1
j_call: TRBJ1-2
clone_size: .
d_call: TRBD1
cdr3_nt: TGCGCCAGCAGCTTGGTACAGGGGGAAGCGGGTGGCTACACCTTC
cdr3_aa: CASSLVQGEAGGYTF

v_call: TRBV12-2
j_call: TRBJ2-5
clone_size: .
d_call: .
cdr3_nt: TGTGCAAGTCGCTGCTACTGTACCGCCGGGACTAGCTCCCAAGAGACCCAGTACTTC
cdr3_aa: CASRCYCTAGTSSQETQYF

v_call: TRBV10-1
j_call: TRBJ2-1
clone_size: .
d_call: .
cdr3_nt: TGCGCCAGCAGTGTAAGTATGCTGAGCTCCTACAATGAGCAGTTCTTC
cdr3_aa: CASSVSMLSSYNEQFF

v_call: TRBV14
j_call: TRBJ1-2
clone_size: .
d_call: .
cdr3_nt: TGTGCCAGCAGCCAGGAGTTTTATGGCTACACCTTC
cdr3_aa: CASSQEFYGYTF

v_call: TRBV10-3
j_call: TRBJ1-1
clone_size: .
d_call: TRBD1
cdr3_nt: TGTGCCATCAGTGGGGGACAGACGAACACTGAAGCTTTCTTT
cdr3_aa: CAISGGQTNTEAFF

v_call: TRBV5-5
j_call: TRBJ1-5
clone_size: .
d_call: .
cdr3_nt: TGTGCCAGCAGCCGGACCAGCGGGATGAGCTCCCAGCATTTT
cdr3_aa: CASSRTSGMSSQHF

v_call: TRBV5-1
j_call: TRBJ1-6
clone_size: .
d_call: TRBD1
cdr3_nt: TGCGCCAGCAGCTTGGAGGACAGGGTAACAAATTCACCCCTCCACTTT
cdr3_aa: CASSLEDRVTNSPLHF

v_call: TRBV24-1
j_call: TRBJ2-5
clone_size: .
d_call: TRBD1
cdr3_nt: TGTGCCACCAGTGATCACCCACAAGGGGGCCTCGCAGAGACCCAGTACTTC
cdr3_aa: CATSDHPQGGLAETQYF

v_call: TRBV7-9
j_call: TRBJ1-2
clone_size: .
d_call: TRBD1
cdr3_nt: TGTGCCAGCAGCTTTGGACAGGGGTATGGCTACACCTTC
cdr3_aa: CASSFGQGYGYTF

v_call: TRBV27
j_call: TRBJ2-7
clone_size: .
d_call: TRBD1
cdr3_nt: TGTGCCAGCAGTTTAGCGAGCAGGGGGATTGCCTACGAGCAGTACTTC
cdr3_aa: CASSLASRGIAYEQYF

v_call: TRBV7-2
j_call: TRBJ2-1
clone_size: .
d_call: TRBD2
cdr3_nt: TGTGCCAGCAGCTTAGGACTAGCGGTTTTCAATGAGCAGTTCTTC
cdr3_aa: CASSLGLAVFNEQFF

v_call: TRBV3-1/TRBV3-2
j_call: TRBJ2-7
clone_size: few
d_call: .
cdr3_nt: TGTGCCAGCAGCCAAGGACCGGGGTACGGGACCTACGAGCAGTACTTC
cdr3_aa: CASSQGPGYGTYEQYF

v_call: TRBV10-1
j_call: TRBJ2-3
clone_size: .
d_call: .
cdr3_nt: TGCGCCAGCAGTGAGGGTAGAGCGGTCACAGATACGCAGTATTTT
cdr3_aa: CASSEGRAVTDTQYF

v_call: TRBV12-3/TRBV12-4
j_call: TRBJ1-2
clone_size: .
d_call: .
cdr3_nt: TGTGCCAGCAGTTTGGGGGGGCGCGGTGGCTACACCTTC
cdr3_aa: CASSLGGRGGYTF

v_call: TRBV5-5
j_call: TRBJ1-5
clone_size: .
d_call: .
cdr3_nt: TGTGCCAGCAGCTTGACGACAACTTTTGGGAGTAGCAATCAGCCCCAGCATTTT
cdr3_aa: CASSLTTTFGSSNQPQHF

v_call: TRBV24-1
j_call: TRBJ2-5
clone_size: .
d_call: .
cdr3_nt: TGTGCCACCAGGGATGGCGGGGAAGAGACCCAGTACTTC
cdr3_aa: CATRDGGEETQYF

v_call: TRBV5-6
j_call: TRBJ1-2
clone_size: .
d_call: TRBD1
cdr3_nt: TGTGCCAGCAGCCAATCCAGATTAGACAGGGGGCGCGACTATGGCTACACCTTC
cdr3_aa: CASSQSRLDRGRDYGYTF

v_call: TRBV3-1/TRBV3-2
j_call: TRBJ2-7
clone_size: .
d_call: TRBD2
cdr3_nt: TGTGCCAGCAGCCTTTTAGCGGGAGGGCTACTATCGGGCGAGCAGTACTTC
cdr3_aa: CASSLLAGGLLSGEQYF

v_call: TRBV7-9
j_call: TRBJ2-7
clone_size: once
d_call: TRBD1
cdr3_nt: TGTGCCAGCAGCTTAGCGGGACAGTCCTACGAGCAGTACTTC
cdr3_aa: CASSLAGQSYEQYF

v_call: TRBV6-2/TRBV6-3
j_call: TRBJ1-5
clone_size: .
d_call: TRBD1
cdr3_nt: TGTGCCAGCAGCCGGACAGGAACGTATAGCAATCAGCCCCAGCATTTT
cdr3_aa: CASSRTGTYSNQPQHF

v_call: TRBV11-1
j_call: TRBJ1-2
clone_size: .
d_call: TRBD1
cdr3_nt: TGTGCCAGCGCAATCGCGGGACAGGCGGAGAAGGGCTACACCTTC
cdr3_aa: CASAIAGQAEKGYTF

v_call: TRBV5-1
j_call: TRBJ1-1
clone_size: .
d_call: TRBD1
cdr3_nt: TGCGCCAGCAGCTTAGAGACAGGGGAGAAGGTCACTGAAGCTTTCTTT
cdr3_aa: CASSLETGEKVTEAFF

v_call: TRBV27
j_call: TRBJ2-5
clone_size: .
d_call: TRBD1
cdr3_nt: TGTGCCAGCAGTTCCCGACAGGGGGCTTGGGTGGAGACCCAGTACTTC
cdr3_aa: CASSSRQGAWVETQYF

v_call: TRBV19
j_call: TRBJ2-3
clone_size: .
d_call: .
cdr3_nt: TGTGCCAGTAGATTGACATCTCCTAGCACAGATACGCAGTATTTT
cdr3_aa: CASRLTSPSTDTQYF

v_call: TRBV7-3
j_call: TRBJ1-1
clone_size: few
d_call: TRBD1
cdr3_nt: TGTGCCAGCAGCACGACAGGGTCCATGAACACTGAAGCTTTCTTT
cdr3_aa: CASSTTGSMNTEAFF

v_call: TRBV19
j_call: TRBJ1-1
clone_size: .
d_call: .
cdr3_nt: TGTGCCAGTAGTGCCTTACAGGGTACCACTGAAGCTTTCTTT
cdr3_aa: CASSALQGTTEAFF

v_call: TRBV3-1/TRBV3-2
j_call: TRBJ2-7
clone_size: .
d_call: TRBD1
cdr3_nt: TGTGCCAGCAGCCCTCCCGGGACAGGGTCCTACGAGCAGTACTTC
cdr3_aa: CASSPPGTGSYEQYF

v_call: TRBV6-5
j_call: TRBJ2-7
clone_size: .
d_call: TRBD2
cdr3_nt: TGTGCCAGCAGGTCCGGCGCTAGCGGATCCTACGAGCAGTACTTC
cdr3_aa: CASRSGASGSYEQYF

v_call: TRBV12-5
j_call: TRBJ1-5
clone_size: .
d_call: .
cdr3_nt: TGTGCTAGTGGTTTGATCACAGGGTCGCCTCAGCCCCAGCATTTT
cdr3_aa: CASGLITGSPQPQHF

v_call: TRBV19
j_call: TRBJ2-7
clone_size: .
d_call: TRBD1
cdr3_nt: TGTGCCAGTAGTAACGGACAGGCTTACTACGAGCAGTACTTC
cdr3_aa: CASSNGQAYYEQYF

v_call: TRBV27
j_call: TRBJ2-7
clone_size: many
d_call: .
cdr3_nt: TGTGCCAGCAGGCGGGCCCCAAGCGAGCAGTACTTC
cdr3_aa: CASRRAPSEQYF

v_call: TRBV28
j_call: TRBJ2-7
clone_size: .
d_call: TRBD2
cdr3_nt: TGTGCCAGCAGTCCTTCCGGGACTAGCGGATACGAGCAGTACTTC
cdr3_aa: CASSPSGTSGYEQYF

v_call: TRBV20-1
j_call: TRBJ2-5
clone_size: .
d_call: TRBD2
cdr3_nt: TGCAGTGCTAGTGCTAGCGGGGGCCCGATCATTCAAGAGACCCAGTACTTC
cdr3_aa: CSASASGGPIIQETQYF

v_call: TRBV7-9
j_call: TRBJ1-1
clone_size: few
d_call: TRBD1
cdr3_nt: TGTGCCAGCAGCCCCGACGGACAGGGAGGAGCTTTCTTT
cdr3_aa: CASSPDGQGGAFF

v_call: TRBV4-1
j_call: TRBJ2-5
clone_size: .
d_call: TRBD2
cdr3_nt: TGCGCCAGCAGCCAACTCGGGGGGGTCAAGGAAGAGACCCAGTACTTC
cdr3_aa: CASSQLGGVKEETQYF

v_call: TRBV2
j_call: TRBJ1-5
clone_size: few
d_call: TRBD1
cdr3_nt: TGTGCCAGCAGTGAGCAGGGGGCTAGCAATCAGCCCCAGCATTTT
cdr3_aa: CASSEQGASNQPQHF

v_call: TRBV7-9
j_call: TRBJ1-3
clone_size: .
d_call: .
cdr3_nt: TGTGCCAGCAGAAGGACAGTCTCTGGAAACACCATATATTTT
cdr3_aa: CASRRTVSGNTIYF

v_call: TRBV18
j_call: TRBJ1-1
clone_size: .
d_call: .
cdr3_nt: TGTGCCAGCTCTGCAGACAGGTCGTGGACTGAAGCTTTCTTT
cdr3_aa: CASSADRSWTEAFF

v_call: TRBV18
j_call: TRBJ1-1
clone_size: .
d_call: .
cdr3_nt: TGTGCCAGCTCACCGATCAGCCTCGGGGACACTGAAGCTTTCTTT
cdr3_aa: CASSPISLGDTEAFF

v_call: TRBV5-6
j_call: TRBJ1-2
clone_size: .
d_call: TRBD1
cdr3_nt: TGTGCCAGCAGCCTGCCGGGACAGGGGGCGTACTATGGCTACACCTTC
cdr3_aa: CASSLPGQGAYYGYTF

v_call: TRBV12-3/TRBV12-4
j_call: TRBJ1-5
clone_size: .
d_call: .
cdr3_nt: TGTGCCAGCACCACCGGGGGGCATCAGCCCCAGCATTTT
cdr3_aa: CASTTGGHQPQHF

v_call: TRBV6-5
j_call: TRBJ1-1
clone_size: .
d_call: TRBD1
cdr3_nt: TGTGCCAGTAGACAGGGCGTAGTAGTCACTGAAGCTTTCTTT
cdr3_aa: CASRQGVVVTEAFF